This entry lists 12 T cell receptor beta chains sequenced from one sample in a study of response to subunit inactivated influenza vaccine. TCRdb fed the RT-PCR reads into MiXCR, producing one record per CDR3 protein. Of about 520,000 distinct CDR3 sequences in the sample, approximately 7.8% were seen once. The starting material was PBMCs from blood, obtained less than 30 months after vaccination. These receptor sequences come from a man aged 45 to 70 who received an inactivated influenza vaccine.

This clonotype appeared many times. The rearrangement uses TRBV20-1 and TRBJ1-1; D is undetermined. CDR1 is DFQATT and CDR2 is SNEGSKA in the germline V gene (reference sequence). Trimming cost V 2 bases and J 1 base, with 8 bases left between them. There are 13 residues in the CDR3. The CDR3 sequence is CSARRSANTEAFF. In DNA form, the CDR3 reads TGCAGTGCTAGAAGGTCAGCGAACACTGAAGCTTTCTTT.

Regarding this clonotype: Germline is not matched at one junction end, which may reflect a read error. V gene TRBV3-1 combines with J gene TRBJ2-7; 7 nucleotides match TRBD1. Per germline, CDR1 LGHDT and CDR2 YNNKEL (reference sequence). CDR3 length: 13 amino acids. CDR3 in amino acids: CASSHRDSYERYF. DNA of the CDR3: TGTGCCAGCAGTCACCGGGACAGCTACGAGCGGTACTTC.

This CDR3 is CSAGTSGRSDTQYF. The CDR3 region has the DNA TGCAGCGCCGGGACTAGCGGGAGATCGGATACGCAGTATTTT. The chain has TRBV29-1 and TRBJ2-3, with 14 bases that match TRBD2. Looked up from germline, CDR1 is SQVTM and CDR2 is ANQGSEA. The CDR3 sequence is 14 residues long. The V segment lost 7 bases and the J segment 6 bases; nucleotides outside the gene matches: 6.

This chain joins TRBV29-1 and TRBJ1-1, with 7 bases matching TRBD1. Trimming removed 6 bases from V and 4 bases from J; junction bases left unmatched: 8. Germline V gives CDR1 SQVTM, CDR2 ANQGSEA. This CDR3 spans 13 amino acids. CDR3 in DNA: TGCAGCGTCCACAGGGGTCCGGGCACTGAAGCTTTCTTT. It specifies CSVHRGPGTEAFF.

This clonotype was observed many times. This chain joins TRBV5-1 and TRBJ2-7; perhaps D is TRBD1 or TRBD2 (5 bases each). Germline V lookup: CDR1 SGHRS, CDR2 YFSETQ. This CDR3 comprises 13 residues. Trimming left V 2 bases short and J 6 bases short, with 12 bases between. CDR3: CASSFNGAIEQYF. The DNA of the CDR3 is TGCGCCAGCAGCTTCAACGGGGCCATCGAGCAGTACTTC.

This clonotype was picked up many times. The CDR3 region is CASSTGDGANQPQHF. The CDR3 DNA reads as TGCGCCAGCAGCACCGGGGACGGCGCTAATCAGCCCCAGCATTTT. The chain links TRBV5-1 to TRBJ1-5; tentative D call: TRBD1 (5 bases). Germline-derived CDR1 and CDR2 are SGHRS and YFSETQ. This CDR3 has 15 amino acids. With 4 bases removed from V and 4 bases from J, the gap between germline ends came to 15 bases.

This clonotype was counted a few times. A single base separates this from a much larger clone, so it may be a read error. The gene calls are TRBV5-8 and TRBJ2-3; TRBD2 matches at 8 bases. This CDR3 comprises 16 residues. V lost 4 bases to trimming and J lost 1 base; unmatched junction nucleotides: 8. The V gene's germline CDR1 is SGHTS and CDR2 YDEGEE. The CDR3 sequence is CASSPVRREGTDTQYF. DNA of the CDR3: TGTGCCAGCAGCCCCGTCCGGCGGGAGGGCACAGATACGCAGTATTTT.

The V gene is TRBV4-1, the J gene TRBJ2-3, with a possible D match to TRBD1 (6 bases). The CDR3 contains 16 residues. The germline V gene encodes CDR1 MGHRA and CDR2 YSYEKL. Trimming removed 3 bases at V and 1 base at J, with 14 bases between. The CDR3 region is CASSQNRDTRTDTQYF. Written as DNA, the CDR3 is TGCGCCAGCAGCCAGAACCGGGACACCCGCACAGATACGCAGTATTTT.

As for this clonotype: The junction and the germline gene differ at one end; a read error may be behind it. V and J are TRBV5-5 and TRBJ2-4, with TRBD1 matching over 10 bases. CDR1 is SGHKS and CDR2 is YYEKEE in the germline V gene (reference sequence). The CDR3 extends over 11 amino acids. CDR3 in DNA: TGTGCCAGCAGCTTGGATGGACAGGGGGACTTC. Encoded protein: CASSLDGQGDF.

In its sample, this clonotype was seen many times. The V call is TRBV2, the J call TRBJ1-1; TRBD1 matches 10 bases. This CDR3 has 16 residues. V was pared by 8 bases and J by 1 base, with 10 bases of the junction left unmatched. Per the germline V gene, CDR1 is SNHLY and CDR2 is FYNNEI. The DNA for the CDR3 is TGTGCCAGCGGATTGGCCTGGGACAGGGGGAACACTGAAGCTTTCTTT. Amino acids: CASGLAWDRGNTEAFF.

This clonotype was seen many times. CDR3 coding DNA: TGTGCCAGCAGTCCCGGGACTAAAAATCACAATGAGCAGTTCTTC. Translation: CASSPGTKNHNEQFF. The chain combines TRBV5-6 with TRBJ2-1; 7 bases line up with TRBD2. J lost 5 bases, V lost 5 bases, and 10 bases had no gene match. The CDR3 runs to 15 residues. In germline, CDR1 is SGHDT, CDR2 YYEEEE.

This clonotype was observed at least ten times. V is TRBV7-2 and J is TRBJ2-7; weak D call: TRBD2 (5 bases). Germline loops: CDR1 SGHTA, CDR2 FQGNSA. V lost 1 base, J lost 3 bases, and 10 bases lay in between. This CDR3 is built from 14 residues. In DNA form, the CDR3 reads TGTGCCAGCAGCTTAGGAGGGAAGATCTACGAGCAGTACTTC. Translating it yields CASSLGGKIYEQYF.